These 25 T cell receptor beta chains originate from one sample sequenced in a study of T cell responses to AZD1222 COVID-19 vaccine. Generated by immunoSEQ multiplex PCR, the TCRdb table keeps only in-frame clones and is missing some. The sample has over 150,000 clones, around 93% seen once; the top ten hold 1%. The starting material was peripheral blood, obtained 28 days after the second AZD1222 dose. Receptor source: an adult who received the AZD1222 COVID-19 vaccine.

The chain has TRBV5-1 and TRBJ1-2; possible D gene TRBD1, 5 bases. Per the germline V gene, CDR1 is SGHRS and CDR2 is YFSETQ. This CDR3 spans 14 amino acids. Trimming took 0 bases from V and 7 from J, leaving 13 bases between them. The CDR3 is CASSLAGRATGYTF. The CDR3 bases are TGCGCCAGCAGCTTGGCTGGCAGGGCTACTGGCTACACCTTC.

The table lists this clone with a count of one. The genes are TRBV11-2 and TRBJ2-2; TRBD2 matches at 13 bases. Germline CDR1 and CDR2: SGHAT and FQNNGV. The CDR3 sequence is 16 residues long. Losses at the gene ends were 7 bases for V and 5 bases for J; bases not matched to a gene: 7. This CDR3 is CASKSTSGGYTGELFF. For the CDR3, the DNA is TGTGCCAGCAAATCGACTAGCGGGGGGTATACCGGGGAGCTGTTTTTT.

J is TRBJ2-1 and V is TRBV5-4; D gene unclear. With 1 base removed from V and 6 bases from J, the gap between germline ends came to 8 bases. The CDR3 is made up of 13 amino acids. Per the germline V gene, CDR1 is SGHNT and CDR2 is YYREEE (reference sequence). The DNA for the CDR3 is TGTGCCAGCAGCTTGTCCGGACCCAATGAGCAGTTCTTC. Translating it yields CASSLSGPNEQFF.

V is TRBV6-6 and J is TRBJ2-1, with a weak D call TRBD2 (5 bases). Trimming took 2 bases from V and 8 from J, leaving 13 bases between them. Per germline, CDR1 MNHNY and CDR2 SVGAGI (reference sequence). CDR3 length equals 14 residues. CDR3 in amino acids: CASSYRLLGDEQFF. Written as DNA, the CDR3 is TGTGCCAGCAGTTACCGACTCCTCGGGGATGAGCAGTTCTTC.

Points on this clone: A junction boundary mismatches the germline segment, possibly from a read error. The chain combines TRBV4-1 with TRBJ1-2; D not certain. Germline V lookup: CDR1 MGHRA, CDR2 YSYEKL. CDR3 size: 12 residues. Here the CDR3 reads CASSGQPTLVAF. The CDR3 bases are TGCGCCAGCAGCGGGCAGCCAACCCTCGTCGCCTTC.

The chain combines TRBV12-3 or TRBV12-4 with TRBJ1-3; D not certain. Trimming took 3 bases from V and 5 from J, leaving 5 bases between them. The CDR3 totals 12 residues. The CDR3 coding sequence is TGTGCCAGCAGTTTGGCAAGAAACACCATATATTTT. It specifies CASSLARNTIYF.

The chain recombines TRBV5-1 with TRBJ2-5, with D maybe TRBD2 (6 bases). In germline, CDR1 is SGHRS, CDR2 YFSETQ. The CDR3 has 15 residues. Trimming cost V 4 bases and J 3 bases, with 16 bases left between them. CDR3 residues: CASSLFGTGEETQYF. As DNA, the CDR3 is TGCGCCAGCAGCCTCTTCGGTACGGGGGAAGAGACCCAGTACTTC.

The J gene is TRBJ1-5, the V gene TRBV28; 8 bases agree with TRBD1. The CDR3 length is 15 residues. Trimming at V came to 6 bases and at J to 5 bases, leaving 9 bases not matched to a gene. The germline gives CDR1 MDHEN, CDR2 SYDVKM. The CDR3 protein is CASSLDNRGDQPQHF. DNA of the CDR3: TGTGCCAGCAGCCTGGATAACAGGGGGGATCAGCCCCAGCATTTT.

The chain combines TRBV27 with TRBJ1-1, with D tentatively TRBD1 (5 bases). The CDR3 loop spans 17 amino acids. From germline, CDR1 is MNHEY and CDR2 SMNVEV (reference sequence). V was trimmed by 1 base and J by 5 bases, leaving 20 bases between them. The CDR3 region has the DNA TGTGCCAGCAGTTTATTTGGCAGGGAGGGCGTGGGGACTGAAGCTTTCTTT. Protein: CASSLFGREGVGTEAFF.

This rearrangement joins TRBV7-2 to TRBJ2-6; D uncertain. The CDR3 is made up of 14 amino acids. The germline gives CDR1 SGHTA, CDR2 FQGNSA. The V end lost 5 bases, the J end lost 2 bases, and 7 bases lay between the germline ends. The CDR3: CASSHATGANVLTF. The CDR3 DNA reads TGTGCCAGCAGCCATGCGACTGGGGCCAACGTCCTGACTTTC.

The chain carries TRBV19 and TRBJ1-5; possible D gene TRBD1, 5 bases. The ends were cut back, 5 bases at V and 2 bases at J, with 10 bases in the middle. Germline values: CDR1 LNHDA, CDR2 SQIVND (reference sequence). There are 14 residues in the CDR3. CDR3 nucleotide sequence: TGTGCCAGTAGTCGGGCGGGGGGCAATCAGCCCCAGCATTTT. Its translation is CASSRAGGNQPQHF.

This sequence joins TRBV10-3 and TRBJ1-1, with a weak D call TRBD1 (5 bases). CDR1 ENHRY and CDR2 SYGVKD come from the germline V gene. V was clipped by 2 bases and J by 5 bases, with 12 bases between them. This CDR3 comprises 14 residues. The chain's CDR3 is CAISEGGTGTEAFF. In nucleotides, the CDR3 is TGTGCCATCAGTGAGGGGGGGACTGGGACTGAAGCTTTCTTT.

V gene TRBV13 combines with J gene TRBJ2-7; 10 nucleotides line up with TRBD1. CDR1 is PRHDT and CDR2 is FYEKMQ in the germline V gene (reference sequence). Germline trimming cut 4 bases from V and 7 bases from J; bases unmatched to any gene: 7. CDR3 length: 14 residues. The CDR3 nucleotides read TGTGCCAGCAGCTATGGGACAGGGGACGGGGAGCAGTACTTC. Translating it yields CASSYGTGDGEQYF.

This rearrangement joins TRBV18 to TRBJ2-7; D is possibly TRBD2 (6 bases). The ends were cut back, 2 bases at V and 0 bases at J, with 17 bases in the middle. Germline loops: CDR1 KGHSH, CDR2 LQKENI. CDR3 length: 17 amino acids. CDR3: CASSPFSPGRFSYEQYF. The CDR3 DNA reads as TGTGCCAGCTCACCATTTTCTCCAGGGAGGTTCTCCTACGAGCAGTACTTC.

The V and J genes are TRBV6-5 and TRBJ2-1; the D is unclear. With 0 bases removed from V and 3 bases from J, the gap between germline ends came to 12 bases. The CDR3 has 16 residues. The germline V gene has CDR1 MNHEY and CDR2 SVGAGI. Here the CDR3 reads CASSYSSRSYYNEQFF. In DNA, the CDR3 is TGTGCCAGCAGTTACTCTTCCAGGAGTTACTACAATGAGCAGTTCTTC.

The chain recombines TRBV7-9 with TRBJ2-7; 11 bases agree with TRBD1. The CDR3 is 14 amino acids. Trimming took 5 bases from V and 6 from J; bases not matched to a gene: 6. The germline gives CDR1 SEHNR, CDR2 FQNEAQ (reference sequence). The CDR3 DNA follows: TGTGCCAGCAGCCCGAGGACAGGGGGCGCCGAGCAGTACTTC. Protein product: CASSPRTGGAEQYF.

This CDR3 is CASSQDRLAGGNTQYF. CDR3 nucleotide sequence: TGTGCCAGCAGCCAAGATCGACTAGCGGGGGGAAATACGCAGTATTTT. The genes are TRBV4-2 and TRBJ2-3, with TRBD2 matching 13 bases. V shed 0 bases and J 7 bases; nucleotides not matched to a gene: 4. Germline V lookup: CDR1 LGHNA, CDR2 YNFKEQ. This CDR3 region has 16 residues.

The V call is TRBV2, the J call TRBJ1-6; D possibly corresponds to TRBD1 (5 bases). V was cut by 5 bases and J by 0 bases, with 17 bases left in between. Looked up from germline, CDR1 is SNHLY and CDR2 is FYNNEI. The CDR3 covers 18 residues. In DNA form, the CDR3 reads TGTGCCAGCAGTTTGATTCCGGGGGATAACTCCTATAATTCACCCCTCCACTTT. Its translation: CASSLIPGDNSYNSPLHF.

V gene TRBV30 combines with J gene TRBJ1-5; D unresolved. Looked up from germline, CDR1 is GTSNPN and CDR2 is SVGIG (reference sequence). CDR3 length: 13 residues. Trimming removed 2 bases at V and 0 bases at J, with 5 bases between. In nucleotides, the CDR3 is TGTGCCTGGAGTTACTATAGCAATCAGCCCCAGCATTTT. It encodes CAWSYYSNQPQHF.

The V and J genes are TRBV5-1 and TRBJ2-3, with a possible D match to TRBD2 (7 bases). Germline V gives CDR1 SGHRS, CDR2 YFSETQ. There are 15 residues in the CDR3. V dropped 0 bases and J dropped 4 bases, with 12 bases sitting between them. CDR3 amino acids: CASSLVGGEADTQYF. The CDR3 bases are TGCGCCAGCAGCTTGGTAGGGGGGGAGGCAGATACGCAGTATTTT. Filled out from reference TRBV5-1 and TRBJ2-3, the complete variable domain reads KAGVTQTPRYLIKTRGQQVTLSCSPISGHRSVSWYQQTPGQGLQFLFEYFSETQRNKGNFPGRFSGRQFSNSRSEMNVSTLELGDSALYLCASSLVGGEADTQYFGPGTRLTVL.

V is TRBV7-9 and J is TRBJ2-7; 7 bases match TRBD1. This CDR3 comprises 15 residues. Trimming took 5 bases from V and 3 from J; bases not matched to a gene: 10. Germline values: CDR1 SEHNR, CDR2 FQNEAQ (reference sequence). This CDR3 is CASSRDRAIDYEQYF. CDR3 coding DNA: TGTGCCAGCAGCCGAGACAGGGCGATAGACTACGAGCAGTACTTC. The full variable domain, completed using reference TRBV7-9 and TRBJ2-7, is DTGVSQNPRHKITKRGQNVTFRCDPISEHNRLYWYRQTLGQGPEFLTYFQNEAQLEKSRLLSDRFSAERPKGSFSTLEIQRTEQGDSAMYLCASSRDRAIDYEQYFGPGTRLTVT.

The chain recombines TRBV12-5 with TRBJ1-1; D is possibly TRBD1 (6 bases). The length of the CDR3 is 13 residues. The germline V gene has CDR1 LGHNT and CDR2 FRNRAP. Trimming left V 6 bases short and J 4 bases short, with 12 bases between. The CDR3, as DNA: TGTGCTAGTGGGGCCACAGGGAGCACTGAAGCTTTCTTT. Protein: CASGATGSTEAFF.

The chain combines TRBV5-1 with TRBJ2-3, with 8 bases identical to TRBD1. Trimming took 7 bases from V and 3 from J; bases not matched to a gene: 7. From germline, CDR1 is SGHRS and CDR2 YFSETQ. The CDR3 contains 14 residues. The CDR3 loop is CASEGQGGTDTQYF. The CDR3 DNA is TGCGCCAGCGAAGGACAGGGAGGTACAGATACGCAGTATTTT.

This rearrangement joins TRBV18 to TRBJ2-2; perhaps TRBD1 as D (5 bases). V was pared by 6 bases and J by 7 bases, with 15 bases between. Germline-derived CDR1 and CDR2 are KGHSH and LQKENI. This CDR3 comprises 14 residues. The CDR3: CASSSSQGSGELFF. The CDR3 DNA sequence: TGTGCCAGCTCCTCAAGCCAGGGCAGCGGGGAGCTGTTTTTT. The variable domain in full, completed from reference TRBV18 and TRBJ2-2, reads NAGVMQNPRHLVRRRGQEARLRCSPMKGHSHVYWYRQLPEEGLKFMVYLQKENIIDESGMPKERFSAEFPKEGPSILRIQQVVRGDSAAYFCASSSSQGSGELFFGEGSRLTVL.

This chain uses TRBV12-3 or TRBV12-4 with TRBJ2-7; D is tentatively TRBD1 or TRBD2 (6 bases each). V lost 5 bases to trimming and J lost 6 bases, with 14 bases between them. The CDR3 consists of 13 residues. Here the CDR3 reads CASSTPPGAEQYF. Here the CDR3 DNA reads TGTGCCAGCAGTACACCCCCGGGGGCCGAGCAGTACTTC.